This is a list of T cell receptor beta chains from one sample in a study of T cell changes during pregnancy in multiple sclerosis. Repertoires were generated with immunoSEQ multiplex PCR, while TCRdb's copy carries only in-frame clones and drops some. There are tens of thousands of clones in the sample; about 92% occur only once, and 5% to 7.5% lies in the top ten. The source was peripheral blood, collected in the third trimester of pregnancy. These receptors came from a female donor in good health, enrolled as a control in a pregnancy study. Each CDR3 is given with its conserved first and last residue. D genes are given only for firm matches.

D gene | V gene | CDR3 protein
- | TRBV15 | CATSRDQLGYNEQFF
TRBD1 | TRBV6-5 | CASTAQGSDEAFF
- | TRBV20-1 | CSARQDNEAFF
TRBD1 | TRBV7-9 | CASSSGTDEKLFF
- | TRBV18 | CASSPDALGAQHF
TRBD1 | TRBV7-2 | CASSRQGVLGATDTQYF
TRBD2 | TRBV6-6 | CASSIAGGPQTGELFF
TRBD1 | TRBV2 | CASSQFPGEGANYGYTF
- | TRBV30 | CAWRRLPGYTF
- | TRBV13 | CASSLGRRYYEQYF
- | TRBV12-5 | CASGLVYTDTQYF
TRBD2 | TRBV30 | CAWSGGASGGFYEQYF
TRBD2 | TRBV2 | CASSSGTSRRLSTDTQYF
- | TRBV19 | CASSIFNEQFF
TRBD1 | TRBV4-3 | CASSQGQLNTEAFF
TRBD2 | TRBV9 | CASSVVSGRGTGELFF
TRBD1 | TRBV28 | CASKGQGANNQPQHF
- | TRBV2 | CASSPTGIGYGYTF
- | TRBV27 | CASSLRGQETQYF
- | TRBV30 | CAWSQGREQPQHF
- | TRBV29-1 | CSALDRVQETQYF
TRBD1 | TRBV5-1 | CASSLGQGDNSPLHF
TRBD1 | TRBV7-7 | CASSPRQGGEQYF
- | TRBV5-6 | CASSLEKRVAANTGELFF
- | TRBV30 | CAWRMGQQFF
TRBD1 | TRBV6-5 | CASSYRRPGQGWPQHF
- | TRBV13 | CASSLGGGPWSEQYF
- | TRBV10-1 | CASSESEAPNTEAFF
- | TRBV10-2 | CASTQTGNEQFF
TRBD2 | TRBV6-5 | CVSTGTSGGEQYF
TRBD1 | TRBV6-4 | CASSSQGQGGDEQFF
TRBD2 | TRBV6-1 | CASSVYGEGYEQYF
- | TRBV27 | CASSLLSGAPNTGELFF
- | TRBV2 | CASGRGLYEQYF